The T cell receptor beta chain described here comes from a study of shared clonotypes between healthy human individuals. Comments on this clone: Its specificity is unknown.

CD45RO-negative, CCR7-selected cells formed the naive CD8 fraction, which excluded terminally differentiated effector memory CD45RA+ cells. At a deep level, the assay was run. Assay: immunoSEQ multiplex PCR; the TCRdb copy retains only in-frame clones and omits some. Altogether around 600,000 clones are present, approximately 95% being singletons, with the ten largest covering approximately 0.11%. General study results and limits: Among donors, clonotype sharing was expected to be affected by sequencing depth.

The sequence was collected from a woman aged 25 to 39 in good health. What was sequenced was naive CD8+ T cells sorted from blood.

The CDR3 reads CSVQALPYEQYF. The CDR3 DNA follows: TGCAGCGTTCAAGCTCTACCCTACGAGCAGTACTTC. The chain uses TRBV29-1 and TRBJ2-5, with D unresolved. The end of the DNA aligns better with TRBJ2-7, so the J call may be wrong. Germline V gene data show CDR1 as SQVTM and CDR2 as ANQGSEA. CDR3 length: 12 residues.